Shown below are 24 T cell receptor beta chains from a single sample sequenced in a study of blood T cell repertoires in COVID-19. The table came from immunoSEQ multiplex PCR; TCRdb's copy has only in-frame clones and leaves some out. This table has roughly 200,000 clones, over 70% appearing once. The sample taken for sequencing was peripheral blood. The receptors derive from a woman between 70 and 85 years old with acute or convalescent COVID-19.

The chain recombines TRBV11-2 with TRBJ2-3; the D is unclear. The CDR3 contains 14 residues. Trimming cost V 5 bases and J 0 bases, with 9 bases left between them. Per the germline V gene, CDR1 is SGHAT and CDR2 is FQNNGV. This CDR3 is CASSQLHSTDTQYF. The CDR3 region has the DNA TGTGCCAGCAGCCAACTCCACAGCACAGATACGCAGTATTTT.

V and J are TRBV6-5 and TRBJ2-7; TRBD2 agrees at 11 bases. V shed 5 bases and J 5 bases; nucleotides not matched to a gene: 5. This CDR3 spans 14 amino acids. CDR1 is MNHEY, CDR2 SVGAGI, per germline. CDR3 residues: CASSMGLAANEQYF. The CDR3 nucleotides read TGTGCCAGCAGTATGGGACTAGCGGCGAACGAGCAGTACTTC.

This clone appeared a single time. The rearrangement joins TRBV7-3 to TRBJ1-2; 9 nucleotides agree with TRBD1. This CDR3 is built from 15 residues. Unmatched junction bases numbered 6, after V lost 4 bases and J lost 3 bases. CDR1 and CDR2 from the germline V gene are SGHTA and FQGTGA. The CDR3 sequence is CASSSGQGYDYGYTF. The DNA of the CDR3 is TGTGCCAGCAGCTCGGGACAGGGCTATGACTATGGCTACACCTTC.

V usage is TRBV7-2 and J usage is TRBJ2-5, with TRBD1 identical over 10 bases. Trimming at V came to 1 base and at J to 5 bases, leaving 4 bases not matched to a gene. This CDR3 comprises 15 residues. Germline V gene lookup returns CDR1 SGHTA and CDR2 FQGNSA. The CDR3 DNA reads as TGTGCCAGCAGCTTAGGGGGGACAGGGGTCGAGACCCAGTACTTC. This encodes CASSLGGTGVETQYF.

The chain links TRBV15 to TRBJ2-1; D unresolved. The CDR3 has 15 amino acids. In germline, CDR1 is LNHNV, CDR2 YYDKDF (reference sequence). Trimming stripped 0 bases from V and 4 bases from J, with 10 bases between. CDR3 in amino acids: CATSRDGNGYNEQFF. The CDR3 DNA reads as TGTGCCACCAGCAGAGATGGAAACGGGTACAATGAGCAGTTCTTC.

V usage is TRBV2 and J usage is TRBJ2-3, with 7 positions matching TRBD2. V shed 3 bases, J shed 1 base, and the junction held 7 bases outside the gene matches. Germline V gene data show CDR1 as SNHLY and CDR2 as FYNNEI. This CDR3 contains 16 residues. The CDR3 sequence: CASSDSITSGTDTQYF. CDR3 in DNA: TGTGCCAGCAGTGATAGTATTACTAGCGGCACAGATACGCAGTATTTT.

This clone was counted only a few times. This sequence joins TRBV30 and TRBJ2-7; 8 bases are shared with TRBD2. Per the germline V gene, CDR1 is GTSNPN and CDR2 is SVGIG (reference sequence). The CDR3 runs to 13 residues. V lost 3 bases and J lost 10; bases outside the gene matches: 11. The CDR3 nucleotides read TGTGCCTGGAGGTGGGTCGCGGGGGGCGAACAGTACTTC. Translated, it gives CAWRWVAGGEQYF.

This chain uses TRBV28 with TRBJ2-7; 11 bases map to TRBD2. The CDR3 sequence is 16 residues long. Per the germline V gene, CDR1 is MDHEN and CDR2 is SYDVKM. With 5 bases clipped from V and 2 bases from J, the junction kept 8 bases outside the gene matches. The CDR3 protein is CASSHTLAGGPYEQYF. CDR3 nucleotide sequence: TGTGCCAGCAGTCACACCCTAGCGGGAGGACCCTACGAGCAGTACTTC.

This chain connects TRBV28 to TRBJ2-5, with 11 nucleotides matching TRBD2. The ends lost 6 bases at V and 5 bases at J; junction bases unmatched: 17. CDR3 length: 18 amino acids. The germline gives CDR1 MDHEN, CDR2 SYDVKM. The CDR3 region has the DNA TGTGCCAGCAGCCACGACCTAGCGGGAGGAGATTATTCGGAGACCCAGTACTTC. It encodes CASSHDLAGGDYSETQYF. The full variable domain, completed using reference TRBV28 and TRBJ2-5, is DVKVTQSSRYLVKRTGEKVFLECVQDMDHENMFWYRQDPGLGLRLIYFSYDVKMKEKGDIPEGYSVSREKKERFSLILESASTNQTSMYLCASSHDLAGGDYSETQYFGPGTRLLVL.

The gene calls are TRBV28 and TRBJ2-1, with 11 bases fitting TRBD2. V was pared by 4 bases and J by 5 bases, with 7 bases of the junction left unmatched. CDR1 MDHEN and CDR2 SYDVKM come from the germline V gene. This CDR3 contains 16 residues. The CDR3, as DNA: TGTGCCAGCAGTTACACTAGCGGGGGACTTAACAATGAGCAGTTCTTC. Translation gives CASSYTSGGLNNEQFF.

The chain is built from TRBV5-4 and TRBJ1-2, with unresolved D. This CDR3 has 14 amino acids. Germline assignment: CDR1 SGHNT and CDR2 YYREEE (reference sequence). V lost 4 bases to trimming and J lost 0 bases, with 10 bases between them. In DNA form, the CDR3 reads TGTGCCAGCAGCCGCGATAGTGCTAACTATGGCTACACCTTC. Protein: CASSRDSANYGYTF.

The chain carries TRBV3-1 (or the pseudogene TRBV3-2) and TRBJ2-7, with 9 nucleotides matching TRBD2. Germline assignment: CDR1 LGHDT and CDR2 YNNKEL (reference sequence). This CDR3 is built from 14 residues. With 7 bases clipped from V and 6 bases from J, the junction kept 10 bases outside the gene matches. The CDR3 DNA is TGTGCCAGCACCCCGGGACTAGCAGGGCGCGAGCAGTACTTC. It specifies CASTPGLAGREQYF.

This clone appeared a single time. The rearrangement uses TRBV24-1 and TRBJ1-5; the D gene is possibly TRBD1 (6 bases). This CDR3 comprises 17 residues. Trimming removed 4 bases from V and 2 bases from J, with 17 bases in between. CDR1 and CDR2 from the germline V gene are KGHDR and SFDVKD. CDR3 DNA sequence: TGTGCCACCAGTGAGACAACAGGGCTGGCTGGCAATCAGCCCCAGCATTTT. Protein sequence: CATSETTGLAGNQPQHF.

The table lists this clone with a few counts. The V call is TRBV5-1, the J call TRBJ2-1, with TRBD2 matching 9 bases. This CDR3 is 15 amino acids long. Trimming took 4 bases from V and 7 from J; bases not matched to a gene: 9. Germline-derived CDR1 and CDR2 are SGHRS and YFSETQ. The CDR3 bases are TGCGCCAGCAGCCGCGTGTTAGCGGGAGAGAATGAGCAGTTCTTC. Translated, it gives CASSRVLAGENEQFF.

The CDR3 DNA sequence: TGTGCCAGCTCAAACTCACAGGGGGAAAGTGAAAAACTGTTTTTT. It translates to CASSNSQGESEKLFF. The rearrangement joins TRBV18 to TRBJ1-4, with TRBD1 matching over 8 bases. There are 15 residues in the CDR3. J lost 7 bases, V lost 5 bases, and 9 bases had no gene match. The germline V gene has CDR1 KGHSH and CDR2 LQKENI.

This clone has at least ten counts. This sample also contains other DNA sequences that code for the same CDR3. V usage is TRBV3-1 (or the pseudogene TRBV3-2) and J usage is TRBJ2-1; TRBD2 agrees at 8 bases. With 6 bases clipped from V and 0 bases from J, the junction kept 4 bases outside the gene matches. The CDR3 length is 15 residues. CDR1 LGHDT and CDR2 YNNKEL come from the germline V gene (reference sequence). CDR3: CASSPSGSSYNEQFF. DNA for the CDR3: TGTGCCAGCAGTCCAAGCGGGAGCTCCTACAATGAGCAGTTCTTC.

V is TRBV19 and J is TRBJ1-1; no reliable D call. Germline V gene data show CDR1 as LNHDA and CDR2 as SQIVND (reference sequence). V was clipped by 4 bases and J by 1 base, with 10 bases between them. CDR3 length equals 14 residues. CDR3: CASSSLSGNTEAFF. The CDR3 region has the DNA TGTGCCAGTAGTAGTCTGAGCGGGAACACTGAAGCTTTCTTT.

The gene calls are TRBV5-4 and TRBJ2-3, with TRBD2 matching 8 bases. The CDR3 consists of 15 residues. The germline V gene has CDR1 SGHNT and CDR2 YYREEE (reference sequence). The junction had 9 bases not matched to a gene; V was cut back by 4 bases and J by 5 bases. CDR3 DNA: TGTGCCAGCAGCCCAACTAGCGGAGGGGAAGATACGCAGTATTTT. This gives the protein CASSPTSGGEDTQYF.

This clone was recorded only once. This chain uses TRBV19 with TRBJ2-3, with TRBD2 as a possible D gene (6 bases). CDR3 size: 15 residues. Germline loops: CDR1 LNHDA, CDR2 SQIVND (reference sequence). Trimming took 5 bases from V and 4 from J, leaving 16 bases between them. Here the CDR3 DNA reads TGTGCCAGTAGTCGGTGGGAGGCCCCCCCAGATACGCAGTATTTT. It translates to CASSRWEAPPDTQYF.

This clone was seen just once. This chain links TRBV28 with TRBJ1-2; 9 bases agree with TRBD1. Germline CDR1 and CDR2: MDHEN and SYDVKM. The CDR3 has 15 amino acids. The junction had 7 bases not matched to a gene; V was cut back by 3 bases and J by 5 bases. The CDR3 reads CASSFPGQGRYGYTF. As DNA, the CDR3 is TGTGCCAGCAGTTTTCCAGGACAGGGGAGGTATGGCTACACCTTC.

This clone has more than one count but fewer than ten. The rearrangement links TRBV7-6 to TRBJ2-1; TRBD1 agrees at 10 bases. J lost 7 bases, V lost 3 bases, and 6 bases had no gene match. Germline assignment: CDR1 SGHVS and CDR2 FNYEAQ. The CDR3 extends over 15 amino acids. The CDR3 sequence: CASSFGRDRGNEQFF. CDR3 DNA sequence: TGTGCCAGCAGCTTCGGCCGGGACAGGGGTAATGAGCAGTTCTTC.

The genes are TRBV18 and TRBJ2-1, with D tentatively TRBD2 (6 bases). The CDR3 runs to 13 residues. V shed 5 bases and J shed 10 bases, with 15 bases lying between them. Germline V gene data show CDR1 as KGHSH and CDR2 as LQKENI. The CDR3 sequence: CASSSPGEQEQFF. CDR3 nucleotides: TGTGCCAGCTCATCTCCGGGAGAACAGGAGCAGTTCTTC. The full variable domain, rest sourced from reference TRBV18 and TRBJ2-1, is NAGVMQNPRHLVRRRGQEARLRCSPMKGHSHVYWYRQLPEEGLKFMVYLQKENIIDESGMPKERFSAEFPKEGPSILRIQQVVRGDSAAYFCASSSPGEQEQFFGPGTRLTVL.

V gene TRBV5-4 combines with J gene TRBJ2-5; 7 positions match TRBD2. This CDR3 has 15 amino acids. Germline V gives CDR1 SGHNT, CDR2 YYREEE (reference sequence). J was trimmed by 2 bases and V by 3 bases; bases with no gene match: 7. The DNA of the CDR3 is TGTGCCAGCAGCTCCCTGTCTAGCGGTCAAGAGACCCAGTACTTC. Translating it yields CASSSLSSGQETQYF.

The CDR3 spells CASRGLAGGRYNEQFF. In DNA, the CDR3 is TGTGCCAGCAGGGGACTAGCGGGAGGTCGCTACAATGAGCAGTTCTTC. The J gene is TRBJ2-1, the V gene TRBV6-6, with TRBD2 matching over 15 bases. With 6 bases clipped from V and 3 bases from J, the junction kept 3 bases outside the gene matches. This CDR3 region has 16 residues. Germline loops: CDR1 MNHNY, CDR2 SVGAGI (reference sequence).